This entry features one TCR beta chain sequence. Amplification of TCR beta CDR3 regions was performed using RNA transcripts as template. With the HTBI primer set, the TCR CDR3 went through a first round of RT-PCR. TCRdb re-called the multiplex PCR reads with MiXCR, one entry per CDR3 protein. The sample contains approximately 530,000 distinct CDR3 sequences, 15% to 20% of which appear only once. This record comes from a study of T cells in Graves' hyperthyroidism and ophthalmopathy. At the level of the study: Pretreatment peripheral blood was obtained at initial diagnosis.

In germline, CDR1 is MNHEY, CDR2 SVGEGT. V was clipped by 5 bases and J by 7 bases; unmatched bases: 9. The CDR3 sequence is 14 residues long. Patients with uncontrolled infections, other autoimmune diseases, pregnancy or lactation were excluded. This chain uses TRBV6-2 or TRBV6-3 with TRBJ2-5; the match to TRBD1 covers 8 bases. The sequence came from a man aged 40-49 years with Graves' ophthalmopathy. Sequenced: blood. The CDR3 is CASSPAGGRVTQYF. The CDR3 region has the DNA TGTGCCAGCAGTCCCGCAGGGGGCAGGGTGACCCAGTACTTC.